These T cell receptor beta chains were read from a single sample in a study of a mutant IDH1 vaccine in newly diagnosed glioma. TCRdb's copy holds only in-frame clones and misses some; the assay was immunoSEQ multiplex PCR. The sample has about 30,000 clones, about 90% seen once. For these receptors, no antigen is known. Material: PBMCs, obtained from a glioma patient whose treatment included an IDH1 peptide vaccine. All receptors derive from a man younger than 35 with glioma. The CDR3 runs from the conserved cysteine through the conserved F or W. Fields, in order: clone size, J gene, V gene, D gene, CDR3 protein, CDR3 DNA. A D gene is named only where the DNA matches it firmly. The size entry is marked missing in some rows and otherwise reads once, few, many or a size class.

>-|TRBJ2-7|TRBV7-2|TRBD2
CASEASGRGPYEQYF
TGTGCCAGCGAGGCTAGCGGGAGAGGGCCTTACGAGCAGTACTTC
>-|TRBJ2-5|TRBV7-2|-
CASSLAPGQETQYF
TGTGCCAGCAGCTTAGCGCCGGGGCAAGAGACCCAGTACTTC
>-|TRBJ1-1|TRBV28|-
CASSLTGEAFF
TGTGCCAGCAGTCTGACGGGTGAAGCTTTCTTT
>-|TRBJ2-5|TRBV7-2|TRBD1
CASSLAMTGGQETQYF
TGTGCCAGCAGCTTAGCGATGACAGGGGGGCAAGAGACCCAGTACTTC
>-|TRBJ1-5|TRBV25-1|-
CASSDQGDQPQHF
TGTGCCAGCAGTGACCAGGGTGATCAGCCCCAGCATTTT
>-|TRBJ2-7|TRBV27|TRBD2
CASARGGRAYEQYF
TGTGCCAGTGCCCGGGGCGGGAGGGCCTACGAGCAGTACTTC
>-|TRBJ1-5|TRBV19|-
CASNTAPALNQPQHF
TGTGCCAGTAACACGGCCCCCGCCCTTAATCAGCCCCAGCATTTT
>-|TRBJ2-7|TRBV29-1|-
CSVEDLGEQYF
TGCAGCGTTGAAGATCTAGGCGAGCAGTACTTC
>-|TRBJ1-2|TRBV28|-
CASRGSVQGGYTF
TGTGCCAGCAGAGGGAGTGTGCAGGGTGGCTACACCTTC
>-|TRBJ2-3|TRBV7-2|-
CASSLAGSTDTQYF
TGTGCCAGCAGCTTAGCGGGGAGCACAGATACGCAGTATTTT
>-|TRBJ1-2|TRBV30|-
CAWDGSGHMDGYTF
TGTGCCTGGGATGGGTCAGGGCACATGGATGGCTACACCTTC
>-|TRBJ2-7|TRBV19|-
CASSIGGYEQYF
TGTGCCAGTAGTATAGGCGGGTACGAGCAGTACTTC
>-|TRBJ2-7|TRBV5-1|TRBD1
CASSPGTGRKYF
TGCGCCAGCAGCCCAGGGACAGGGCGAAAGTACTTC
>-|TRBJ1-3|TRBV6-5|-
CASSHDRGSGNTIYF
TGTGCCAGCAGCCACGACAGAGGCTCTGGAAACACCATATATTTT
>-|TRBJ1-5|TRBV7-2|-
CASSPEGVSPQHF
TGTGCCAGCAGCCCCGAGGGAGTATCGCCCCAGCATTTT
>-|TRBJ1-6|TRBV7-2|-
CASSQQGIYNSPLHF
TGTGCCAGCAGCCAACAGGGAATCTATAATTCACCCCTCCACTTT
>-|TRBJ2-7|TRBV2|TRBD2
CASSASGNSYEQYF
TGTGCCAGCAGTGCTAGCGGGAATTCCTACGAGCAGTACTTC
>once|TRBJ1-1|TRBV27|-
CASSLHQTSTEAFF
TGTGCCAGCAGTTTACACCAGACCTCTACTGAAGCTTTCTTT
>once|TRBJ1-1|TRBV4-1|-
CASSQGGDYTEAFF
TGCGCCAGCAGCCAAGGAGGGGATTACACTGAAGCTTTCTTT
>-|TRBJ2-5|TRBV5-1|TRBD2
CASSFGGGRTETQYF
TGCGCCAGCAGCTTTGGGGGGGGTCGCACGGAGACCCAGTACTTC
>-|TRBJ1-6|TRBV29-1|TRBD1
CSAQQDRGFENSPLHF
TGCAGCGCCCAGCAGGACAGGGGTTTTGAGAATTCACCCCTCCACTTT
>few|TRBJ2-2|TRBV2|TRBD2
CASSESLGLAGDRAGELFF
TGTGCCAGCAGTGAAAGCCTGGGACTAGCGGGAGATCGGGCCGGGGAGCTGTTTTTT
>-|TRBJ1-1|TRBV5-4|-
CASSLEGVNTEAFF
TGTGCCAGCAGCTTGGAGGGGGTGAACACTGAAGCTTTCTTT
>-|TRBJ1-2|TRBV2|TRBD1
CASSGTGTAGGGYTF
TGTGCCAGCAGTGGAACCGGGACAGCCGGAGGGGGCTACACCTTC
>-|TRBJ2-6|TRBV5-6|-
CASSLAGNSGANVLTF
TGTGCCAGCAGCTTGGCCGGGAACTCTGGGGCCAACGTCCTGACTTTC
>-|TRBJ1-5|TRBV5-6|-
CASSFGEGTANQPQHF
TGTGCCAGCAGCTTTGGGGAAGGTACGGCCAATCAGCCCCAGCATTTT
>-|TRBJ2-7|TRBV4-1|-
CASSPGYSGEQYF
TGCGCCAGCAGCCCTGGGTATTCGGGCGAGCAGTACTTC
>-|TRBJ1-2|TRBV5-6|-
CASRAGYGYTF
TGTGCCAGCCGAGCGGGCTATGGCTACACCTTC
>once|TRBJ1-5|TRBV28|TRBD1
CASSRTGASNQPQHF
TGTGCCAGCAGTCGGACAGGGGCAAGCAATCAGCCCCAGCATTTT
>-|TRBJ1-3|TRBV7-2|-
CASSPLTAASGNTIYF
TGTGCCAGCAGCCCTTTGACAGCAGCCTCTGGAAACACCATATATTTT
>once|TRBJ2-7|TRBV6-5|-
CASSHKTGSYEQYF
TGTGCCAGCAGCCATAAGACAGGTTCCTACGAGCAGTACTTC
>-|TRBJ1-4|TRBV6-5|-
CATLDRLNEKLFF
TGTGCCACCCTCGACAGACTTAATGAAAAACTGTTTTTT
>-|TRBJ2-7|TRBV30|-
CAWRPWGVNSYEQYF
TGTGCCTGGAGGCCCTGGGGGGTAAACTCCTACGAGCAGTACTTC
>-|TRBJ2-2|TRBV13|-
CASSPTGTGELFF
TGTGCCAGCAGCCCCACGGGGACCGGGGAGCTGTTTTTT
>-|TRBJ1-2|TRBV2|-
CASSDRSGNGYTF
TGTGCCAGCAGTGATAGGTCAGGGAATGGCTACACCTTC
>-|TRBJ2-1|TRBV5-1|TRBD2
CASSPPSGRAYNEQFF
TGCGCCAGCAGCCCCCCAAGCGGGAGGGCCTATAATGAGCAGTTCTTC
>-|TRBJ1-1|TRBV2|-
CASNGGEAEAFF
TGTGCCAGCAACGGGGGGGAGGCAGAAGCTTTCTTT